This T cell receptor (beta chain) was identified during a study of T-cell reconstitution after alpha-beta-depleted transplantation in children listed by TCRdb under 2016. Context from the whole study: The study quantitatively tracked T-cell immune reconstitution after TCRalphabeta/CD19-depleted allogeneic hematopoietic cell transplantation in children using TCR repertoire profiling. The research as a whole found: Over the following months the frequencies of hyperexpanded clones went down, and after one year T-cell counts and TCRbeta diversity were mostly credited to newly produced T cells. In some patients, the high TCRbeta diversity seen at day 60 was put down to recipient T cells and intrathymic progenitors that had survived conditioning. The apparently early alphabetaT-cell count recovery about two months after transplant was reportedly dependent on only several hundred rapidly expanded clones derived from non-depleted graft cells.

The sample's treatment or condition label, in plain terms: allogeneic hematopoietic cell transplantation with graft depleted of TCRalphabeta T cells and CD19 B cells. The transplant recipients were children given TCRalphabeta/CD19-depleted allogeneic hematopoietic cell grafts. Notes on this clonotype: Its antigen is unknown. Per-nucleotide qualities are absent, and no much larger clonotype sits a single base away.

Based on the germline V gene, the CDR1 and CDR2 sequences are SGHTA and FQGTGA. Inclusive of the bounding cysteine and phenylalanine, the CDR3 is 16 residues long. Of all the DNA, just the CDR3 is kept, 48 bases in frame from base 1. V is pared back by 0 bases and J by 1 base, with 13 bases lying between the germline termini. Library prep was done by PCR. The sequencer was an Illumina HiSeq 2500. Molecular barcoding was employed in the preparation of TCR libraries, with unique molecular identifiers being used to normalize TCRbeta repertoire quantification. In TCRdb, the public reads were trimmed at Q25 with fastp and aligned with MiXCR, with productive beta chains retained. Entries are consolidated by CDR3 protein sequence, retaining the most common genes and DNA. For this sample the table gives fewer than 150,000 distinct CDR3 sequences, of which about 9.6% were detected only once. The ten largest clones represent 24% of the sample.

This receptor was identified in a girl under three years old who had a stem cell transplant for combined immunodeficiency, so the T cells may come from the graft donor. Sequences were derived from PBMCs, mostly from graft donor cells, sampled 180 days after TCRalphabeta/CD19-depleted stem cell transplant. The chain uses TRBV7-3 and TRBJ2-7; a confident D gene designation cannot be given. CDR3 loop: CASSLTGNIPSYEQYF. The DNA sequence is TGTGCCAGCAGCTTAACCGGAAACATACCTTCCTACGAGCAGTACTTC.